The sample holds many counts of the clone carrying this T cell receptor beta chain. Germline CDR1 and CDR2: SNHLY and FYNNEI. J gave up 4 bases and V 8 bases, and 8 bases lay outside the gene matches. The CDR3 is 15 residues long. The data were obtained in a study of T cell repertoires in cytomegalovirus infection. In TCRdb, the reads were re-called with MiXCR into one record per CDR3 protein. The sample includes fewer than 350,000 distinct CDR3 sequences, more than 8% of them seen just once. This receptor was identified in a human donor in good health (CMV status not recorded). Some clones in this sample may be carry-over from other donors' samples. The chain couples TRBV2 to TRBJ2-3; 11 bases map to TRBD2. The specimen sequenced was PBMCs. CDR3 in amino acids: CASGGSGRAADTQYF. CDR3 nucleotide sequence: TGTGCCAGCGGGGGTAGCGGGAGGGCCGCAGATACGCAGTATTTT.